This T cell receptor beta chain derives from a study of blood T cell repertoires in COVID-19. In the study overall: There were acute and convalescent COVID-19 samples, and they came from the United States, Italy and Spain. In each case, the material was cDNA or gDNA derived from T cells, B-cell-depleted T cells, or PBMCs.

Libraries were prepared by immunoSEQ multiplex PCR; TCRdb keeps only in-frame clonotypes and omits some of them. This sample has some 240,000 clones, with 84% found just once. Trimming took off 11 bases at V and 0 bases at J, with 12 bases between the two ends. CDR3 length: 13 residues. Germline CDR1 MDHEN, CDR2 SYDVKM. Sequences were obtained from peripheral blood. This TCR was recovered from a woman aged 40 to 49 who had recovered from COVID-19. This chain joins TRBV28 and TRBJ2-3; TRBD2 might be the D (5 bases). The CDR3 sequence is CACVSGSTDTQYF. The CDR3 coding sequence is TGTGCCTGCGTGAGCGGAAGCACAGATACGCAGTATTTT.